Described below is a single T cell receptor (beta chain) sequence and its context. As originally analysed: Estimation of nucleated cell counts relied on the amplification of reference gene primers. The table came from immunoSEQ multiplex PCR; TCRdb's copy has only in-frame clones and leaves some out. That table furnishes V, J and clone size, whereas the DNA furnished D and trimming. The repertoire includes roughly 250,000 clones, under 90% of them detected once, and about 3.2% sits in the top ten. CDR1 SGHRS and CDR2 YFSETQ come from the germline V gene. This CDR3 has 13 residues. V dropped 5 bases and J dropped 4 bases, with 10 bases sitting between them. The sample originates from a study of blood T cell repertoires in COVID-19. Overall study: The study drew acute and convalescent COVID-19 samples from the United States, Italy and Spain. PBMCs, B-cell-depleted T cells, or T cells were the source of the cDNA or gDNA that made up the material.

Sequenced input: peripheral blood. The TCR comes from a woman aged 55 to 70 with active or convalescent COVID-19. The rearrangement uses TRBV5-1 and TRBJ2-1, with D maybe TRBD1 (6 bases). The CDR3 DNA follows: TGCGCCAGCAGTACAGGGATTTACAATGAGCAGTTCTTC. Translating it yields CASSTGIYNEQFF.